The rows below give T cell receptor beta chains drawn from one sample of a study of blood T cell repertoires in COVID-19. Here immunoSEQ multiplex PCR was the method, and the copy in TCRdb shows in-frame clones only, minus some. This table holds 140,000 to 150,000 clones, more than 75% found once. Sequencing was performed on peripheral blood. The receptor set was obtained from a human donor with acute or convalescent COVID-19. The donor label of this sample is uncertain. Each CDR3 is given with its conserved first and last residue. The order of the fields is J gene, D gene, clone size, V gene, CDR3 protein, CDR3 DNA. D genes are given only for firm matches. The size of a clone is reported for some rows only, either as once, few or many, or as a class for expanded clones.

>TRBJ2-7|.|.|TRBV12-3/TRBV12-4
CASSSYGQDQYF
TGTGCCAGCAGCTCATATGGACAAGATCAGTACTTC
>TRBJ1-1|.|.|TRBV5-1
CASSPREGHTEAFF
TGCGCCAGCAGCCCTCGGGAAGGGCACACTGAAGCTTTCTTT
>TRBJ2-3|.|.|TRBV5-1
CASSRIGGSTDTQYF
TGCGCCAGCAGCCGTATCGGGGGAAGCACAGATACGCAGTATTTT
>TRBJ1-6|TRBD1|.|TRBV6-2/TRBV6-3
CASSEDRGMSPLHF
TGTGCCAGCAGCGAGGACAGGGGGATGTCACCCCTCCACTTT
>TRBJ1-4|.|once|TRBV7-2
CASSSTQGRFEKLFF
TGTGCCAGCAGCTCGACTCAGGGAAGGTTCGAAAAACTGTTTTTT
>TRBJ1-5|TRBD1|.|TRBV19
CASSMYRGPNQPQHF
TGTGCCAGTAGTATGTACAGGGGACCGAATCAGCCCCAGCATTTT
>TRBJ1-5|TRBD1|.|TRBV5-1
CASSTDRARSNQPQHF
TGCGCCAGCAGCACAGACAGGGCCCGAAGCAATCAGCCCCAGCATTTT
>TRBJ1-2|.|.|TRBV10-3
CAISVTSSISYGYTF
TGTGCCATCAGCGTAACTTCAAGTATCTCCTATGGCTACACCTTC
>TRBJ1-2|.|.|TRBV30
CAWSPGQNGYTF
TGTGCCTGGAGTCCCGGACAGAATGGCTACACCTTC
>TRBJ1-2|TRBD1|.|TRBV19
CASRRGTGTGSPTNYGYTF
TGTGCCAGTCGGCGAGGGACCGGGACAGGGTCCCCGACTAACTATGGCTACACCTTC
>TRBJ1-2|.|.|TRBV5-1
CASSLDSGKEGSYTF
TGCGCCAGCAGCTTGGATTCGGGGAAGGAGGGTAGCTACACCTTC
>TRBJ2-1|.|.|TRBV3-1/TRBV3-2
CASSQRGGNEQFF
TGTGCCAGCAGCCAGCGAGGGGGAAATGAGCAGTTCTTC
>TRBJ2-5|TRBD2|once|TRBV3-1/TRBV3-2
CASSQIVAGGETQYF
TGTGCCAGCAGCCAAATAGTAGCGGGGGGGGAGACCCAGTACTTC
>TRBJ1-4|.|.|TRBV2
CASSPTRTGGYEKLFF
TGTGCCAGCAGCCCCACAAGGACGGGGGGATACGAAAAACTGTTTTTT
>TRBJ1-5|.|.|TRBV5-6
CASSLGGEQPQHF
TGTGCCAGCAGCTTGGGAGGAGAGCAGCCCCAGCATTTT
>TRBJ1-2|.|.|TRBV6-5
CASRTSRGSYGYTF
TGTGCCAGCAGAACCTCCCGGGGATCCTATGGCTACACCTTC
>TRBJ2-3|TRBD2|.|TRBV5-1
CASTSGTSGDTDTQYF
TGCGCCAGTACGTCCGGGACTAGCGGGGACACAGATACGCAGTATTTT
>TRBJ2-2|TRBD1|once|TRBV7-9
CASSSSSRQGSFSTGELFF
TGTGCCAGCAGCTCCTCCTCTAGACAGGGGTCCTTTTCCACCGGGGAGCTGTTTTTT
>TRBJ1-1|TRBD1|many|TRBV18
CASSQTGADTEAFF
TGTGCCAGCTCACAGACAGGGGCGGACACTGAAGCTTTCTTT
>TRBJ1-2|TRBD1|.|TRBV7-2
CASSPQGDYGYTF
TGTGCCAGCAGCCCACAGGGGGACTATGGCTACACCTTC
>TRBJ1-5|.|.|TRBV18
CASSPTVNSNQPQHF
TGTGCCAGCTCACCAACGGTTAATAGCAATCAGCCCCAGCATTTT
>TRBJ2-1|.|few|TRBV10-1
CASSDHQGEQFF
TGCGCCAGCAGTGACCACCAGGGTGAGCAGTTCTTC
>TRBJ1-5|.|.|TRBV2
CASRWGGKEDQPQHF
TGTGCCAGCAGGTGGGGGGGAAAGGAAGATCAGCCCCAGCATTTT
>TRBJ1-6|TRBD1|.|TRBV7-2
CASSLGQGGTLHF
TGTGCCAGCAGCCTAGGACAGGGCGGCACCCTCCACTTT
>TRBJ1-1|.|.|TRBV6-5
CASSFRVDVTEAFF
TGTGCCAGCAGTTTCAGGGTTGATGTCACTGAAGCTTTCTTT
>TRBJ2-4|.|.|TRBV4-1
CASAQGNINIQYF
TGCGCCAGCGCGCAGGGGAATATAAACATTCAGTACTTC
>TRBJ2-1|.|once|TRBV6-1
CASSEFYTNEQFF
TGTGCCAGCAGTGAGTTTTACACCAATGAGCAGTTCTTC
>TRBJ1-5|TRBD1|once|TRBV6-1
CASSEAIGQGYSNQPQHF
TGTGCCAGCAGTGAAGCGATCGGACAGGGTTATAGCAATCAGCCCCAGCATTTT
>TRBJ1-3|TRBD1|.|TRBV3-1/TRBV3-2
CASSQGPGGSGNTIYF
TGTGCCAGCAGCCAAGGACCAGGGGGCTCTGGAAACACCATATATTTT